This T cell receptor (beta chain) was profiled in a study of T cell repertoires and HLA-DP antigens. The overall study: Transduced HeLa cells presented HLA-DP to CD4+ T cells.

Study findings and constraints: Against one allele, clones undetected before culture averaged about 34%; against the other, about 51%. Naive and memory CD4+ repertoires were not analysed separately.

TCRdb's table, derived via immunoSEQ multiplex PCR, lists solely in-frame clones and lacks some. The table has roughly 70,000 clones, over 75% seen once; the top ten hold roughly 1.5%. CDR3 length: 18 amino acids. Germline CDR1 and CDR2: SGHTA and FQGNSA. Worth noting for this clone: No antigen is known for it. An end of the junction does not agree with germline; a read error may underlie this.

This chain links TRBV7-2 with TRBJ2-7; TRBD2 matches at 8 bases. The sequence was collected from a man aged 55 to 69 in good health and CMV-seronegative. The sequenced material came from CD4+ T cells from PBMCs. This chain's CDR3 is CASSLKSRRGGASHEQYF. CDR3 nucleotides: TGTGCCAGCAGCTTAAAATCCCGACGGGGGGGGGCCTCCCACGAGCAGTACTTC.